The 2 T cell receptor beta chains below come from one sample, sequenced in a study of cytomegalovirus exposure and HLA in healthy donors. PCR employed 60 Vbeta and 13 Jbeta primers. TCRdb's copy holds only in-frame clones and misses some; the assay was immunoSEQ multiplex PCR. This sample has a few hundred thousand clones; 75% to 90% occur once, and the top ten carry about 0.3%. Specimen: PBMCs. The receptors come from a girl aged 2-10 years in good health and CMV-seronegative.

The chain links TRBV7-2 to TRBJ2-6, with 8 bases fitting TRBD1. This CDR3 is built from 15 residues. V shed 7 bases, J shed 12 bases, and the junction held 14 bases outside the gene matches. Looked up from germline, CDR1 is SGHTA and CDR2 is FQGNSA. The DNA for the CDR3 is TGTGCCAGCACCCGGACAGGGACCACCGTCAGCGTCCTGACTTTC. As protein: CASTRTGTTVSVLTF.

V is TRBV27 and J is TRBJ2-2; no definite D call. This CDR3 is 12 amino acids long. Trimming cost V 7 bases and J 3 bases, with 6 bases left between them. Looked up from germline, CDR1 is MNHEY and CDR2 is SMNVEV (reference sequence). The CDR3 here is CASIGDTGELFF. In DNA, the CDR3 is TGTGCCAGCATCGGAGACACCGGGGAGCTGTTTTTT.